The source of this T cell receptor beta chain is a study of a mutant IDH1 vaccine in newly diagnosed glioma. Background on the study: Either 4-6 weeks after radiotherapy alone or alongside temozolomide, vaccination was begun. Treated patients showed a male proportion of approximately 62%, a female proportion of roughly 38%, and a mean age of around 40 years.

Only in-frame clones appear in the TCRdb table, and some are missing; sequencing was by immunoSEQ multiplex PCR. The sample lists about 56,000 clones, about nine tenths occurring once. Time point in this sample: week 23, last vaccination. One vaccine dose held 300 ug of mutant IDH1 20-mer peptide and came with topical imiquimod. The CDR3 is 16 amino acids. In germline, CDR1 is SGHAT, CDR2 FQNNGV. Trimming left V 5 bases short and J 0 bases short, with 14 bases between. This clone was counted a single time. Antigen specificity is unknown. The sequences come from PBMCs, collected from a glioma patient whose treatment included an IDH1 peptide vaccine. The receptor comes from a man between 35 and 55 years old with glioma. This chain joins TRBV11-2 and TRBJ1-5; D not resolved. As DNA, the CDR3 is TGTGCCAGCAGCCCGAACCCGGGGTATAGCAATCAGCCCCAGCATTTT. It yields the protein CASSPNPGYSNQPQHF.